This entry is about one T cell receptor beta chain. The data are from a study of spatial heterogeneity in lung cancer. Noted time point: sample taken at primary tumor resection. Extraction of whole RNA from tumor, nontumor lung or frozen PBMC preceded unsorted sequencing. Samples came from roughly 75 TRACERx patients with untreated early-stage lung cancer. This CDR3 region has 14 residues. Germline CDR1 reads MNHNS; CDR2 reads SASEGT. With V trimmed by 3 bases and J by 6 bases, 5 bases remained unmatched. Unique molecular identifiers, one per molecule, were present on every TCR cDNA molecule. TCRdb ran MiXCR on the 5' RACE reads and lists one entry per CDR3 protein. The table shows approximately 13,000 distinct CDR3 sequences, with approximately 15% occurring only once.

Here the sequenced sample was PBMCs, taken at surgery. This sequence was found in a male donor with early-stage non-small cell lung cancer. The chain links TRBV6-1 to TRBJ2-7; TRBD1 matches 10 bases. CDR3 nucleotides: TGTGCCAGCAGTGACCGGACAGGGGGAGGCGAGCAGTACTTC. It specifies CASSDRTGGGEQYF.